This is a list of T cell receptor beta chains from one sample in a study of T-cell reconstitution after alpha-beta-depleted transplantation in children. TCRdb ran MiXCR on the PCR reads and lists one entry per CDR3 protein. The profile shows fewer than 550,000 distinct CDR3 sequences, about an eighth of them singletons. The source was PBMCs, mostly from graft donor cells, collected 180 days after TCRalphabeta/CD19-depleted stem cell transplant. The source is a female patient younger than 10 who had a stem cell transplant for aplastic anemia, so the T cells may come from the graft donor. The CDR3 runs from the conserved cysteine through the conserved F or W. Clone size, where shown, is once, few, many, or a class for clones that have expanded.

>TRBJ1-6|NA|TRBV9|14
CASSGDRGDSPLHF
>TRBJ2-1|many|TRBV20-1|15
CSAPVKSGAYNEQFF
>TRBJ2-3|NA|TRBV7-2|17
CASSPASSGRGIDTQYF
>TRBJ2-5|NA|TRBV6-6|15
CASRGRDLYQETQYF
>TRBJ1-5|few|TRBV20-1|14
CSARGWTGLPAQHF
>TRBJ1-1|NA|TRBV6-5|15
CASSYSMGLNTEAFF
>TRBJ2-6|few|TRBV12-3/TRBV12-4|15
CASTPSDSGANVLTF
>TRBJ1-1|few|TRBV28|16
CASSFPAPRSDTEAFF
>TRBJ1-6|NA|TRBV27|14
CASKNGLGDSPLHF
>TRBJ2-3|few|TRBV20-1|13
CSASWRSTDTQYF
>TRBJ2-1|NA|TRBV20-1|13
CSPFSPGPNEQFF
>TRBJ2-7|few|TRBV12-3/TRBV12-4|15
CASSLSRIVSYEQYF
>TRBJ2-2|few|TRBV10-2|15
CASTGLAGVTGELFF
>TRBJ2-7|many|TRBV12-3/TRBV12-4|13
CASSQRGLGEQYF
>TRBJ1-5|few|TRBV28|15
CASSARDGGNQPQHF
>TRBJ1-5|NA|TRBV20-1|13
CSARIGGPSPQHF
>TRBJ2-6|few|TRBV4-2|18
CASSQDRPGGSGANVLTF
>TRBJ2-1|few|TRBV27|15
CASKMPGRYRDEQFF
>TRBJ2-1|once|TRBV4-3|17
CASSPRGATSGYNEQFF
>TRBJ2-7|once|TRBV3-1|14
CASSQDPGGYEQYF
>TRBJ1-1|NA|TRBV20-1|14
CSANPGGVGTEAFF
>TRBJ2-7|few|TRBV12-3/TRBV12-4|14
CASSFVMGTYEQYF
>TRBJ1-5|few|TRBV20-1|16
CSARPSPGPLGEPQHF
>TRBJ2-1|many|TRBV20-1|14
CSAKWAGGWDEQFF
>TRBJ2-7|few|TRBV2|15
CASSDDGASSYEQYF
>TRBJ2-7|few|TRBV14|15
CASSLRQGSPYEQYF
>TRBJ2-1|few|TRBV6-2/TRBV6-3|18
CASSPRAGGRKGYNEQFF
>TRBJ1-5|NA|TRBV12-3/TRBV12-4|17
CASRLIGRNGSNQPQHF
>TRBJ2-7|NA|TRBV4-3|15
CASSQRLAGMDEQYF
>TRBJ2-1|many|TRBV5-1|15
CASSFREGLNNEQFF
>TRBJ2-2|few|TRBV11-2|18
CASSLLPGSPVSTGELFF
>TRBJ2-3|NA|TRBV20-1|13
CSSAGVGTSTQYF
>TRBJ2-2|NA|TRBV19|13
CASSGLSGGELFF
>TRBJ2-1|many|TRBV5-1|16
CASSLRGTSQYNEQFF
>TRBJ2-7|NA|TRBV29-1|15
CSVEVGVIRGYEQYF
>TRBJ2-5|few|TRBV3-1|17
CASSQDGPGGRGETQYF
>TRBJ2-7|few|TRBV27|11
CARAGPYEQYF
>TRBJ2-1|NA|TRBV29-1|16
CSVEPSGRSGYNEQFF
>TRBJ2-2|few|TRBV5-1|13
CASRAQGTGELFF
>TRBJ2-3|NA|TRBV20-1|16
CSASKTELGYTDTQYF
>TRBJ2-7|NA|TRBV5-5|14
CASSLEQGLSEQYF
>TRBJ2-3|NA|TRBV7-2|17
CASSLLPDSSFTDTQYF
>TRBJ2-3|NA|TRBV20-1|15
CSARDFGPLLDTQYF
>TRBJ1-5|few|TRBV11-2|18
CASSLFPGATPINQPQHF
>TRBJ2-6|few|TRBV28|17
CASLDGRMFSGANVLTF
>TRBJ1-4|NA|TRBV14|15
CASSRRPGGWEKLFF
>TRBJ1-5|NA|TRBV20-1|15
CSARDTRGAVQPQHF
>TRBJ1-1|few|TRBV10-3|15
CAISESTGARNEAFF
>TRBJ2-3|NA|TRBV12-3/TRBV12-4|16
CASSIRLAGGTDTQYF
>TRBJ1-5|few|TRBV13|14
CASRLRGVNQPQHF
>TRBJ2-1|NA|TRBV5-5|15
CASSLYQGPYNEQFF
>TRBJ1-2|NA|TRBV25-1|14
CASSATASNYGYTF
>TRBJ1-1|few|TRBV11-2|17
CASSSNAHVTANTEAFF
>TRBJ1-4|few|TRBV29-1|14
CSVGRAAGDEKLFF
>TRBJ2-1|NA|TRBV28|15
CASSLRAPYYNEQFF